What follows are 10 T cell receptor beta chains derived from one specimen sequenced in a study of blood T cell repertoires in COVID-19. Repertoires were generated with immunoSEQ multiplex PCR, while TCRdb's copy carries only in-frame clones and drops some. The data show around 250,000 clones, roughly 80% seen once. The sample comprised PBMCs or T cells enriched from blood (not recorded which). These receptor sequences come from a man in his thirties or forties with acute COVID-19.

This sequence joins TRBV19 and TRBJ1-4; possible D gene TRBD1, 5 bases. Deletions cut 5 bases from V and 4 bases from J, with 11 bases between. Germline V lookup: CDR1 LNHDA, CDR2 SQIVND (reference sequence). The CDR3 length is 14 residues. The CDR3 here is CASSRRQHNEKLFF. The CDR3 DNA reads TGTGCCAGTAGTCGGAGACAGCATAATGAAAAACTGTTTTTT.

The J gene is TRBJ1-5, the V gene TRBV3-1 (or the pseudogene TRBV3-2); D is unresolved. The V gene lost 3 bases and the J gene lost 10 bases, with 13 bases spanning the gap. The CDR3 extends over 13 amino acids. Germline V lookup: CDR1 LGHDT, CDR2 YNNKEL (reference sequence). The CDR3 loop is CASSQIRSSPQHF. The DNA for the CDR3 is TGTGCCAGCAGCCAGATTCGGAGCAGCCCCCAGCATTTT.

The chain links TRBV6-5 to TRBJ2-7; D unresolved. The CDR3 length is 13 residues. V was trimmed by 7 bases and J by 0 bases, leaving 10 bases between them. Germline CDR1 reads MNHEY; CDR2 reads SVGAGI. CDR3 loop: CASKERSSYEQYV. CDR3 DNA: TGTGCCAGCAAAGAAAGGAGCTCCTACGAGCAGTACGTC.

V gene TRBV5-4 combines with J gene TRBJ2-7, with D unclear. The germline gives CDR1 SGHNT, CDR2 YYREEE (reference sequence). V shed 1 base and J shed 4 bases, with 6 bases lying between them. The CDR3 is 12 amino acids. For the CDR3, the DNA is TGTGCCAGCAGCTTGAATAATTACGAGCAGTACGTC. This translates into CASSLNNYEQYV.

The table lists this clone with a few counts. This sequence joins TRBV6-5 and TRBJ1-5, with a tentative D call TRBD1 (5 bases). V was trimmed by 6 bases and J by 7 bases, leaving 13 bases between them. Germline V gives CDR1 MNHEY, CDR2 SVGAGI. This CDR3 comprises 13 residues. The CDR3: CASRGLQSQPQHF. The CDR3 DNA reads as TGTGCCAGCAGGGGACTCCAGTCCCAGCCCCAGCATTTT.

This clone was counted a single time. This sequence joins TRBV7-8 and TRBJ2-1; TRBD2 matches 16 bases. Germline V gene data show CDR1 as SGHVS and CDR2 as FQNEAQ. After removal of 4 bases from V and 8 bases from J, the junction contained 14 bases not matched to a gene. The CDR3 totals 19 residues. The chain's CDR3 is CASSSRPGLAGGILDEQFF. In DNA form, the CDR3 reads TGTGCCAGCAGCTCGCGACCGGGACTAGCGGGGGGGATATTGGATGAGCAGTTCTTC.

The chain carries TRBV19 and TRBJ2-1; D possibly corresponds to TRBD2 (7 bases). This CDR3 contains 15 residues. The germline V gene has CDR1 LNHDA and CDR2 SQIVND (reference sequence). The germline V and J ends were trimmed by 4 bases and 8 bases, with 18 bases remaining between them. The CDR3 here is CASSKITGGLDEQFF. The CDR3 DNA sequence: TGTGCCAGTAGTAAGATAACGGGGGGCCTAGATGAGCAGTTCTTC.

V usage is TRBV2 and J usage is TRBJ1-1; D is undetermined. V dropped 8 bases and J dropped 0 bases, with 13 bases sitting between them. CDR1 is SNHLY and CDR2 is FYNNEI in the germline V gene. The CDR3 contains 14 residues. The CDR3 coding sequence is TGTGCCAGCCGAGGTTTTGGCATGAACACTGAAGCTTTCTTT. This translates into CASRGFGMNTEAFF.

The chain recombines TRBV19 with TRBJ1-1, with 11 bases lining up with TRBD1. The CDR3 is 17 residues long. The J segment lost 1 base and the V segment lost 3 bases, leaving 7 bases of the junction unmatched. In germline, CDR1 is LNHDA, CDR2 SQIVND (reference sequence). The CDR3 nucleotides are TGTGCCAGTAGTATTAGGACAGGGGGCGTTAAGAACACTGAAGCTTTCTTT. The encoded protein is CASSIRTGGVKNTEAFF.

The CDR3 spells CASRYRTGNEQFF. The CDR3 bases are TGTGCCAGCAGGTACCGAACAGGTAATGAGCAGTTCTTC. This rearrangement joins TRBV11-3 to TRBJ2-1; D might be TRBD1 (5 bases). The CDR3 runs to 13 residues. V shed 6 bases and J shed 7 bases, with 13 bases lying between them. Germline CDR1 SGHNT, CDR2 YENEEA.